The source of this TCR beta chain is a study of shared T cell receptors in the human thymus. Clones were read by immunoSEQ multiplex PCR, and TCRdb kept only the in-frame ones, dropping some. The table records 65,000 to 70,000 clones, about 95% of them present only once. The V and J ends lost 5 bases and 4 bases respectively, with 11 bases between them. CDR3 length equals 13 residues. Germline V CDR1 and CDR2: SGHTA, FQGNSA. The sequenced sample consisted of thymocytes. The TCR sequence derives from a human donor. The chain uses TRBV7-2 and TRBJ1-2; perhaps TRBD1 as D (5 bases). DNA of the CDR3: TGTGCCAGCAGCCTGGGACGGACCTATGGCTACACCTTC. Its protein product is CASSLGRTYGYTF.